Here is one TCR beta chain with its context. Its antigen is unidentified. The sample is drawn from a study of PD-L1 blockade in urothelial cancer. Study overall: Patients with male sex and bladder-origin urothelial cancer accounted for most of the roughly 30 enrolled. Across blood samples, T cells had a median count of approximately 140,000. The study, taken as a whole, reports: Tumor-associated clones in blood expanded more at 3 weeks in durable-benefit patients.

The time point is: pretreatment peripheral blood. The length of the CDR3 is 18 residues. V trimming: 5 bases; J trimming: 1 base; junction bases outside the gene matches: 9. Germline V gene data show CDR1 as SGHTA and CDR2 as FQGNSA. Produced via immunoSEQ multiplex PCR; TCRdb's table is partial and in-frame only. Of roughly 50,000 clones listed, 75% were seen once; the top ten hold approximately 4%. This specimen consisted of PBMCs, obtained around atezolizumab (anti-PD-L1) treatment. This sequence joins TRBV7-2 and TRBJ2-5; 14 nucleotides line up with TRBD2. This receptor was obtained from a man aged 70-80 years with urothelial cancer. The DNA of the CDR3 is TGTGCCAGCAGCCGACTAGCGGGAGGGAGATCGGGCCAAGAGACCCAGTACTTC. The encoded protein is CASSRLAGGRSGQETQYF.